This T cell receptor (beta chain) emerged from a study of T cell responses to AZD1222 COVID-19 vaccine. Points from the study as a whole: Sampled repertoires all dated from after the peak T cell response. Two doses of AZD1222 preceded a rise in Spike-specific TCR breadth and depth.

This clone has a handful of counts. Its antigen is not identified. The repertoire was sequenced with immunoSEQ multiplex PCR; TCRdb's copy has only in-frame clones and lacks some. The sample lists about 53,000 clones, roughly 83% occurring once. This material consisted of peripheral blood, taken on day 0 of AZD1222 vaccination. The sequence was obtained from an adult in good health.

The CDR3 sequence: CASSPRGPSGAIQYF. DNA for the CDR3: TGTGCCAGCAGCCCCAGAGGACCTAGCGGCGCTATTCAGTACTTC. The rearrangement joins TRBV7-2 to TRBJ2-4; 7 nucleotides align to TRBD2. This CDR3 comprises 15 residues. Germline trimming cut 5 bases from V and 10 bases from J; bases unmatched to any gene: 14. Germline V gene sequence: CDR1 SGHTA, CDR2 FQGNSA.